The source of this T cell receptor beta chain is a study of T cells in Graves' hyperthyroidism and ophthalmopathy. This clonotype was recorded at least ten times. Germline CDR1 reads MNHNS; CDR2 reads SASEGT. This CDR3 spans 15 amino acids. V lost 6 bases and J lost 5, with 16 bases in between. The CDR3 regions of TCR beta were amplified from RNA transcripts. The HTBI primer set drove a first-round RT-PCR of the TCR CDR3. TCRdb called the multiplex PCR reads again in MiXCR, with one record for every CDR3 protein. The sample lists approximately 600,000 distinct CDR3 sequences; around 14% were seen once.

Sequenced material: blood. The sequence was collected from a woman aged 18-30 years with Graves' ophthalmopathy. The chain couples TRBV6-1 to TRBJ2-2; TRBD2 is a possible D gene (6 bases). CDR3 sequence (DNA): TGTGCCAGCAGCCCCGGGAGCAAGAGGACCGGGGAGCTGTTTTTT. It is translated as CASSPGSKRTGELFF.